The following is a T cell receptor beta chain sequence with its context. Its antigen is currently unknown. Germline loops: CDR1 MNHNS, CDR2 SASEGT. CDR3 length: 16 amino acids. Between the trimmed V and J ends, which lost 7 bases and 1 base, there was a span of 19 bases. The treatment: approximately nine-day PBMC culture with coronavirus spike peptide pools or control peptides (ViraFEST assay). Culture of fewer than 2.5 million PBMCs per well took place with approximately 9 IU/ml IL-2 and 9 to 10 ug/ml peptide pools. This sample was taken from a study of vaccination and CD4 T cells after COVID-19. Looking at the study overall: Convalescent study patients returned SARS-CoV-2 positive nasal swab PCR results, with several mild cases and one severe. Four females and six males made up the convalescents, two of whom were Hispanic.

The Oncomine TCR Beta short-read assay generated sequence data from the DNA of cultured CD4+ T cells. Someone extracted genomic DNA from cultured CD4+ T cells. TCRdb itself ran the PCR reads through MiXCR, one entry per CDR3 protein. The repertoire consists of around 20,000 distinct CDR3 sequences, with 58% occurring once and the leading ten covering 8.5% to 10%. The specimen was CD4+ T cells from blood, cultured in vitro, collected after SARS-CoV-2 vaccination. The rearrangement uses TRBV6-1 and TRBJ1-1; TRBD1 is a possible D gene (6 bases). This TCR came from a human donor who had recovered from COVID-19. The CDR3 sequence: CASTLSWQGWNTEAFF. DNA of the CDR3: TGTGCCAGCACCTTAAGTTGGCAGGGGTGGAACACTGAAGCTTTCTTT.